Here is one TCR beta chain with its context. Its antigen is unidentified. The record originates from a study of OX40 agonist ivuxolimab in advanced cancers. Regarding the study as a whole: Not determined was the antigen specificity of the expanded peripheral T cells. The 0.1-3.0 mg/kg partial responders had among the lowest clonal expansion.

This CDR3 has 14 residues. Germline CDR1 PRHDT, CDR2 FYEKMQ (reference sequence). Trimming at V came to 4 bases and at J to 2 bases, leaving 4 bases not matched to a gene. Repertoires were generated with immunoSEQ multiplex PCR, while TCRdb's copy carries only in-frame clones and drops some. This table has about 73,000 clones, about 85% appearing once. Sampling times: baseline, cycle 4 day 1, cycle 7 day 1. This chain connects TRBV13 to TRBJ2-7; 8 bases are a match to TRBD1. Sequenced here: CD4+ or CD8+ T cells sorted from blood, sampled in a trial of the OX40 agonist ivuxolimab. The sequence was collected from an adult with an advanced solid tumor such as melanoma, head and neck, liver or kidney cancer. This chain's CDR3 is CASSSTGVTYEQYF. The CDR3 DNA reads as TGTGCCAGCAGCTCGACAGGGGTTACCTACGAGCAGTACTTC.